A selection of T cell receptor beta chains follows, all from one sample in a study of T cells in Graves' hyperthyroidism and ophthalmopathy. TCRdb analysed the multiplex PCR reads with MiXCR anew, one entry per CDR3 protein. The sample has approximately 400,000 distinct CDR3 sequences; roughly 15% are singletons. Sequenced input: blood. The receptor set was obtained from a woman between 25 and 40 years old with Graves' ophthalmopathy. CDR3s include the opening cysteine and the closing phenylalanine or tryptophan. Each record gives: J gene, V gene, clone size, D gene, CDR3 DNA, CDR3 protein. A D gene is named only where the DNA matches it firmly. Expanded clones are given a class, and other clones once, few, many or no size at all.

>TRBJ2-1|TRBV11-1|-|TRBD2
TGTGCCAGCAGCTTAGGGGCTAGCGGGAGGACGACCTACGGTGAGCAGTTCTTC
CASSLGASGRTTYGEQFF
>TRBJ2-3|TRBV28|many|-
TGTGCCAGCAGTGCCCCAGCGGCCCTCACAGATACGCAGTATTTT
CASSAPAALTDTQYF
>TRBJ2-1|TRBV2|many|TRBD2
TGTGCCAGCAGCCCCCGGGGGGGCGGGGGGGCCAATGAGCAGTTCTTC
CASSPRGGGGANEQFF
>TRBJ1-2|TRBV12-3/TRBV12-4|many|TRBD1
TGTGCCAGCAGCCCCTTGACAGGGAGGGATTATGGCTACACCTTC
CASSPLTGRDYGYTF
>TRBJ1-6|TRBV5-8|few|-
TGTGCCAGCAGCTATACCCGGACGGGGCTTCGTTCACCCCTCCACTTT
CASSYTRTGLRSPLHF
>TRBJ2-1|TRBV6-6|-|-
TGTGCCAGCAGTTACTCGATGAGCAGGGGGAGGGAGCAGTTCTTC
CASSYSMSRGREQFF
>TRBJ1-2|TRBV25-1|-|-
TGTGCCAGCAGCGAACCTGAGGGCTACACCTTC
CASSEPEGYTF
>TRBJ2-3|TRBV9|many|-
TGTGCCAGCAGCGTAGGAACAGGGCCCACAGATACGCAGTATTTT
CASSVGTGPTDTQYF
>TRBJ1-2|TRBV28|many|-
TGTGCCAGCAGGGCGAACTATGGCTACACCTTC
CASRANYGYTF
>TRBJ2-7|TRBV7-2|many|-
TGTGCCAGCAGCTACCTATCGGGGCCGTCGTACTTC
CASSYLSGPSYF
>TRBJ1-3|TRBV20-1|many|-
TGCAGTGCTAGAGAGGACCTAATAAAGTGGGACACCATATATTTT
CSAREDLIKWDTIYF
>TRBJ1-2|TRBV13|many|TRBD1
TGTGCCAGCAGCTCCAACGCCGGACAGGGTGACGGCTACACCTTC
CASSSNAGQGDGYTF
>TRBJ2-1|TRBV5-6|few|-
TGTGCCAGCAGCCAAAACAGGGATGAGCAGTTCTTC
CASSQNRDEQFF